The 10 T cell receptor beta chains below were found in one sample sequenced in a study of CD8 T cell repertoires and HIV-1 epitope variants. The table came from immunoSEQ multiplex PCR; TCRdb's copy has only in-frame clones and leaves some out. This table holds 2,500 to 3,000 clones, around 66% found once. No antigen has been assigned to these receptors. Input material: cultured CD8+ T cells derived from PBMCs. The source of these receptors is a male donor with HIV.

The CDR3 protein is CASTSSGGNSYEQYF. In nucleotides, the CDR3 is TGTGCCAGTACCTCTAGCGGGGGCAACTCCTACGAGCAGTACTTC. V and J are TRBV19 and TRBJ2-7, with 10 positions matching TRBD2. CDR3 size: 15 residues. Germline loops: CDR1 LNHDA, CDR2 SQIVND (reference sequence). J gave up 0 bases and V 7 bases, and 6 bases lay outside the gene matches.

The chain employs TRBV2 and TRBJ2-1; a possible D gene is TRBD2 (7 bases). CDR1 is SNHLY, CDR2 FYNNEI, per germline. V was trimmed by 5 bases and J by 8 bases, leaving 16 bases between them. The CDR3 has 14 amino acids. The CDR3 loop is CASSRGGEIYEQFF. DNA of the CDR3: TGTGCCAGCAGTAGGGGGGGCGAAATCTATGAGCAGTTCTTC.

This chain's CDR3 is CASSYSKRDEQYF. The CDR3 DNA sequence: TGTGCCAGCAGTTACTCGAAAAGGGACGAGCAGTACTTC. This chain links TRBV6-6 with TRBJ2-7; no firm D call. CDR3 length equals 13 residues. The germline V gene encodes CDR1 MNHNY and CDR2 SVGAGI (reference sequence). Deletions cut 0 bases from V and 5 bases from J, with 8 bases between.

This clone was found a few times. This chain joins TRBV11-2 and TRBJ1-6; 7 nucleotides agree with TRBD1. The junction had 9 bases not matched to a gene; V was cut back by 4 bases and J by 6 bases. The CDR3 has 16 residues. CDR1 and CDR2 from the germline V gene are SGHAT and FQNNGV. CDR3 in DNA: TGTGCCAGCAGCTCCACCCTGGACAGGACTAATTCACCCCTCCACTTT. Protein sequence: CASSSTLDRTNSPLHF.

This clone was observed a few times. The gene calls are TRBV15 and TRBJ2-1; 8 positions match TRBD1. Germline-derived CDR1 and CDR2 are LNHNV and YYDKDF (reference sequence). Losses at the gene ends were 4 bases for V and 5 bases for J; bases not matched to a gene: 10. The CDR3 totals 16 residues. Here the CDR3 DNA reads TGTGCCACCAGCATTACGACAGGGGTTGTGGACAATGAGCAGTTCTTC. Protein sequence: CATSITTGVVDNEQFF. Full variable domain (outside the CDR3, taken from reference TRBV15 and TRBJ2-1): DAMVIQNPRYQVTQFGKPVTLSCSQTLNHNVMYWYQQKSSQAPKLLFHYYDKDFNNEADTPDNFQSRRPNTSFCFLDIRSPGLGDTAMYLCATSITTGVVDNEQFFGPGTRLTVL.

This chain links TRBV27 with TRBJ2-7; D remains unclear. The CDR3 is made up of 13 amino acids. Looked up from germline, CDR1 is MNHEY and CDR2 is SMNVEV (reference sequence). The V gene lost 6 bases and the J gene lost 0 bases, with 9 bases spanning the gap. CDR3 sequence (DNA): TGTGCCAGCAGGAACTGGGACTCCTACGAGCAGTACTTC. Encoded protein: CASRNWDSYEQYF.

This clone has just one count. This chain connects TRBV7-6 to TRBJ2-7, with 7 bases lining up with TRBD1. Germline CDR1 and CDR2: SGHVS and FNYEAQ. The V gene end was trimmed by 3 bases and the J gene end by 7 bases; junction bases not matched to a gene: 9. This CDR3 has 14 residues. CDR3 nucleotide sequence: TGTGCCAGCAGCTTGGGACAGTACCTTCGTGAGCAGTACTTC. Translating it yields CASSLGQYLREQYF. The full variable domain, in which reference TRBV7-6 and TRBJ2-7 provide the parts outside the CDR3, is GAGVSQSPRYKVTKRGQDVALRCDPISGHVSLYWYRQALGQGPEFLTYFNYEAQQDKSGLPNDRFSAERPEGSISTLTIQRTEQRDSAMYRCASSLGQYLREQYFGPGTRLTVT.

The chain employs TRBV7-2 and TRBJ2-2; TRBD1 or TRBD2 may be the D gene (5 bases each). The CDR3 spans 18 residues. Trimming took off 0 bases at V and 0 bases at J, with 14 bases between the two ends. Per the germline V gene, CDR1 is SGHTA and CDR2 is FQGNSA. The CDR3 sequence: CASSLAPGRLANTGELFF. Written as DNA, the CDR3 is TGTGCCAGCAGCTTAGCGCCGGGACGGTTAGCGAACACCGGGGAGCTGTTTTTT.

This clone was observed a handful of times. This chain links TRBV7-9 with TRBJ1-4, with TRBD1 identical over 9 bases. J gave up 8 bases and V 5 bases, and 9 bases lay outside the gene matches. Germline V lookup: CDR1 SEHNR, CDR2 FQNEAQ (reference sequence). The CDR3 is made up of 15 amino acids. In nucleotides, the CDR3 is TGTGCCAGCAGCGGAGAACAGGGGGCGAGAGAAAAACTGTTTTTT. It is translated as CASSGEQGAREKLFF.

Concerning this clone itself: Other nucleotide sequences in the sample specify the same CDR3. The gene calls are TRBV5-8 and TRBJ1-2; D might be TRBD1 (5 bases). V lost 0 bases, J lost 2 bases, and 11 bases lay in between. The CDR3 consists of 15 residues. Germline CDR1 and CDR2: SGHTS and YDEGEE. The DNA of the CDR3 is TGTGCCAGCAGCTTGGCCCCAGGGTTGAACTATGGCTACACCTTC. Protein: CASSLAPGLNYGYTF. Complete variable domain (other parts from reference TRBV5-8 and TRBJ1-2): EAGVTQSPTHLIKTRGQQATLRCSPISGHTSVYWYQQALGLGLQFLLWYDEGEERNRGNFPPRFSGRQFPNYSSELNVNALELEDSALYLCASSLAPGLNYGYTFGSGTRLTVV.